This T cell receptor beta chain was recovered during a study of beta chain features in type 1 diabetes. Study-wide results and caveats: People with Type 1 diabetes carried modestly yet significantly shorter TCRB CDR3s in all four CD4+ subsets.

In its sample, this clone was seen a few times. Its antigen is undetermined. Every bit of the isolated RNA underwent reverse transcription, so sequencing read expressed TCRB transcripts. Data came from immunoSEQ multiplex PCR; TCRdb stores just in-frame clones and leaves some out. The sample holds some 350,000 clones, over 8.5% seen once. The germline V and J ends were trimmed by 4 bases and 4 bases, with 17 bases remaining between them. Germline loops: CDR1 LNHDA, CDR2 SQIVND (reference sequence). The CDR3 totals 15 residues. This receptor was obtained from a young man with type 1 diabetes. Sequenced input: central memory CD4+ T cells from blood. The gene calls are TRBV19 and TRBJ2-7; weak D call: TRBD2 (6 bases). This chain's CDR3 is CASSRGLPRIYEQYF. In DNA, the CDR3 is TGTGCCAGTAGTAGGGGACTCCCTCGCATTTACGAGCAGTACTTC.